This T cell receptor beta chain was identified in a study of control samples from healthy donors and cancer patients. With 0 bases removed from V and 7 bases from J, the gap between germline ends came to 14 bases. The CDR3 totals 15 residues. CDR1 is SGHKS and CDR2 is YYEKEE in the germline V gene (reference sequence). Some clones are missing from TCRdb's copy, which holds only in-frame ones; the method was immunoSEQ multiplex PCR. Of more than 85,000 clones listed, 88% are singletons. V gene TRBV5-5 combines with J gene TRBJ2-1; possible D gene TRBD2, 5 bases. This TCR was sampled from a woman aged 60-75 years with lung cancer. The source material was PBMCs. CDR3 DNA: TGTGCCAGCAGCTTGGCCGCGACTACCGGGAATGAGCAGTTCTTC. Translated, it gives CASSLAATTGNEQFF.